This TCR beta chain came from a study of PD-L1 blockade in urothelial cancer. Study in general: Males with bladder-origin urothelial cancer made up about 85% of the roughly 30 patients.

Here immunoSEQ multiplex PCR was the method, and the copy in TCRdb shows in-frame clones only, minus some. The profile shows some 97,000 clones, around 90% of them singletons. This TCR was recovered from an elderly woman with urothelial cancer. Here the sequenced sample was PBMCs, taken around atezolizumab (anti-PD-L1) treatment.

The CDR3 DNA follows: TGTGCCAGTCTCCGGGACTCCGGAGGAGAGCAGTACTTC. This codes for CASLRDSGGEQYF. The J gene is TRBJ2-7, the V gene TRBV2, with TRBD2 as a possible D gene (6 bases). This CDR3 contains 13 residues. Germline V gives CDR1 SNHLY, CDR2 FYNNEI. The V and J ends lost 9 bases and 7 bases respectively, with 19 bases between them.